A single sample is the source of the 8 T cell receptor beta chains below, sequenced in a study of regulatory T cells in long-lasting Graves disease. Time point of the sample: newly diagnosed GD, antithyroid drugs for less than 3 months. RNA extracted from PBMCs served as the sequencing template. Building of the TCR beta libraries involved iRepertoire HTBI primers and Arm-PCR of CDR3 regions. TCRdb recomputed calls from the multiplex PCR reads with MiXCR, one row per CDR3 protein. The table records some 340,000 distinct CDR3 sequences, 10% to 15% of them present only once. These data were also reused for a study on T cells in Graves' hyperthyroidism and ophthalmopathy.

The sequences come from peripheral blood mononuclear cells (PBMCs), collected at new diagnosis, from a patient treated with antithyroid drugs. The receptors originated from a woman aged 18-35 years with Graves disease.

The chain recombines TRBV4-1 with TRBJ1-6; TRBD1 aligns across 7 bases. This CDR3 region has 13 residues. The germline V gene has CDR1 MGHRA and CDR2 YSYEKL. V was clipped by 4 bases and J by 10 bases; unmatched bases: 4. CDR3 in amino acids: CASSPTGPSPLHF. The CDR3 DNA follows: TGCGCCAGCAGCCCGACAGGGCCCTCACCCCTCCACTTT.

This clonotype was counted at least ten times. The chain links TRBV7-2 to TRBJ1-3; 7 positions agree with TRBD1. This CDR3 comprises 15 residues. CDR1 is SGHTA and CDR2 is FQGNSA in the germline V gene. Trimming took 8 bases from V and 0 from J; bases not matched to a gene: 7. CDR3 loop: CASALTGYSGNTIYF. In DNA, the CDR3 is TGTGCCAGCGCCCTGACAGGGTACTCTGGAAACACCATATATTTT.

This clonotype was detected ten times or more. The chain combines TRBV7-8 with TRBJ1-3; D uncertain. This CDR3 region has 15 residues. Germline V gene sequence: CDR1 SGHVS, CDR2 FQNEAQ. The ends were cut back, 5 bases at V and 2 bases at J, with 13 bases in the middle. The CDR3 bases are TGTGCCAGCAGCCCCGCCCTGCATGCTGGAAACACCATATATTTT. Its protein product is CASSPALHAGNTIYF.

The chain couples TRBV7-2 to TRBJ2-1; a possible D gene is TRBD2 (6 bases). This CDR3 contains 21 residues. From germline, CDR1 is SGHTA and CDR2 FQGNSA. Deletions cut 5 bases from V and 2 bases from J, with 31 bases between. The CDR3 sequence: CASSPSPGETLDLQTYNEQFF. In DNA form, the CDR3 reads TGTGCCAGCAGCCCCTCCCCGGGGGAGACGCTAGACCTCCAGACCTACAATGAGCAGTTCTTC.

This clonotype was picked up many times. The J gene is TRBJ2-1, the V gene TRBV7-6; TRBD2 matches 10 bases. V lost 1 base and J lost 6; bases outside the gene matches: 6. This CDR3 has 16 residues. Per the germline V gene, CDR1 is SGHVS and CDR2 is FNYEAQ. The CDR3 loop is CASSLGSGRAANEQFF. CDR3 bases: TGTGCCAGCAGCTTAGGGAGCGGGAGGGCCGCCAATGAGCAGTTCTTC.

This clonotype was picked up many times. The chain has TRBV29-1 and TRBJ1-1; TRBD1 might be the D (6 bases). Germline V lookup: CDR1 SQVTM, CDR2 ANQGSEA. The CDR3 has 12 residues. V was shortened by 6 bases and J by 0 bases, with 8 bases between the two germline ends. This chain's CDR3 is CSVGGVNTEAFF. CDR3 nucleotides: TGCAGCGTAGGGGGGGTGAACACTGAAGCTTTCTTT. The variable domain in full, with the rest retrieved from reference TRBV29-1 and TRBJ1-1, is SAVISQKPSRDICQRGTSLTIQCQVDSQVTMMFWYRQQPGQSLTLIATANQGSEATYESGFVIDKFPISRPNLTFSTLTVSNMSPEDSSIYLCSVGGVNTEAFFGQGTRLTVV.

There are a few counts of this clonotype. A much larger clone differs from this one at a single base, so this may be a read error. V is TRBV7-2 and J is TRBJ1-1; D uncertain. The CDR3 covers 13 residues. The V gene's germline CDR1 is SGHTA and CDR2 FQGNSA. DNA for the CDR3: TGTGCCCGCAGCTCCTATATGAACACTGAAGCTTTCTTT. Amino acids: CARSSYMNTEAFF.

The gene calls are TRBV19 and TRBJ2-7; TRBD1 matches at 8 bases. CDR3 length: 15 residues. J gave up 2 bases and V 1 base, and 4 bases lay outside the gene matches. Germline V gene lookup returns CDR1 LNHDA and CDR2 SQIVND (reference sequence). The DNA for the CDR3 is TGTGCCAGTAGTATAGCCTCAGGGGGCACCTACGAGCAGTACGTC. Residues: CASSIASGGTYEQYV.